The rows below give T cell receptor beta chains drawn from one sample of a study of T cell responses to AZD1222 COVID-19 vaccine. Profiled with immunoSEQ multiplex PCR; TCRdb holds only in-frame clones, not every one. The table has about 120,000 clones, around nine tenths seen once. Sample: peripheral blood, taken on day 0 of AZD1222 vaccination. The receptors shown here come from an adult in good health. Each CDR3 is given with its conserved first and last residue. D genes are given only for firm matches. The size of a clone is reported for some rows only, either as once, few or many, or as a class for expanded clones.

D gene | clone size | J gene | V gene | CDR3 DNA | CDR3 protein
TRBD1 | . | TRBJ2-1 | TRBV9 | TGTGCCAGCAGCGCAAGGACAGGCCCCAATGAGCAGTTCTTC | CASSARTGPNEQFF
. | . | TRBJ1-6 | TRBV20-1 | TGCAGTGCTAGTCATGGAGATTCACCCCTCCACTTT | CSASHGDSPLHF
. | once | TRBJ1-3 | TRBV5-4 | TGTGCCAGCAGCTTGTTCGACGGCTCTGGAAACACCATATATTTT | CASSLFDGSGNTIYF
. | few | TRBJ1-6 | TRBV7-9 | TGTGCCAGCAGCTGGAGGGATCATACTTCACCCCTCCACTTT | CASSWRDHTSPLHF
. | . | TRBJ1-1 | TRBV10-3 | TGTGCCATCAGTGAGTCGACTTTGTCTCTAACTGAAGCTTTCTTT | CAISESTLSLTEAFF
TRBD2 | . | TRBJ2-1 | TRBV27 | TGTGCCAGCAGTTTTAAGAGACTAGCGGGAGAAGAGCAGTTCTTC | CASSFKRLAGEEQFF
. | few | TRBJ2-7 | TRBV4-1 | TGCGCCAGCAGCCAAGAAGCGCGCGGTTTC | CASSQEARGF
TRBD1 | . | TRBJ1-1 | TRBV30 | TGTGCCTGGGGGGACAGGGACACTGAAGCTTTCTTT | CAWGDRDTEAFF
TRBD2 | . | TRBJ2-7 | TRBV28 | TGTGCCAGCCGCAGCGGGAGGGCCCCATACGAGCAGTACTTC | CASRSGRAPYEQYF
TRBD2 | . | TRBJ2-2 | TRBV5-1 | TGCGCCAGCAGCTTGGCCCCGAGGACTAGCGGAAACACCGGGGAGCTGTTTTTT | CASSLAPRTSGNTGELFF
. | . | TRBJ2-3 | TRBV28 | TGTGCCAGCAGTCGGACTGCCCTATGGCAGTATTTT | CASSRTALWQYF
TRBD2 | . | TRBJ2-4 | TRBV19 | TGTGCCAGTACCACTACTAGCGGGGGTAAAAACATTCAGTACTTC | CASTTTSGGKNIQYF
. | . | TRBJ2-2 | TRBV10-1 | TGCGCCAGCAGCCCCTGTGTCGGGGAGCTGTTTTTT | CASSPCVGELFF
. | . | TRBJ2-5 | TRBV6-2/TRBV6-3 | TGTGCCAGCAGTCCCCTGGACTTTTTAAAGACCCAGTACTTC | CASSPLDFLKTQYF
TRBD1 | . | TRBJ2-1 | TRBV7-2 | TGTGCCAGCAGCCTACGGGGACAGGGATACAATGAGCAGTTCTTC | CASSLRGQGYNEQFF
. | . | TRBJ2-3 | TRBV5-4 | TGTGCCAGCAGCTTGGGACAACTCGCGCAGTATTTT | CASSLGQLAQYF
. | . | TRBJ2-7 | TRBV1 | TGCACCACCCCGGGCCCCTTGTCCCACGAGCAGTACTTC | CTTPGPLSHEQYF
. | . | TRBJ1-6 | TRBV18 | TGTGCCAGCTCACTCTCTCCGGATAGCTATAATTCACCCCTCCACTTT | CASSLSPDSYNSPLHF
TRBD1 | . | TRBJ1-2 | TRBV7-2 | TGTGCCAGCAGCTTACAGCACTCGTGGACAGGGGGGAACTATGGCTACACCTTC | CASSLQHSWTGGNYGYTF
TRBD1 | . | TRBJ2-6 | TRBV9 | TGTGCCAGCAGCGAGTCCAACAGGGGCGGCTCTGGGGCCAACGTCCTGACTTTC | CASSESNRGGSGANVLTF
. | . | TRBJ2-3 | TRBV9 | TGTGCCAGCAGCGTAGTGGCGGCCTCAGATACGCAGTATTTT | CASSVVAASDTQYF
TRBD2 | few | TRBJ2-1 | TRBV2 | TGTGCCAGCAGGGTAAGACTAGCGGGAAACTATGAGCAGTTCTTC | CASRVRLAGNYEQFF
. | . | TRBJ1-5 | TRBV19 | TGTGCCAGTAGTATAACCCGGAATCAGCCCCAGCATTTT | CASSITRNQPQHF
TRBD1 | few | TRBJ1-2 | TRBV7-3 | TGTGCCAGCAGCGACAGGGGGCGAGGTGGCTACACCTTC | CASSDRGRGGYTF
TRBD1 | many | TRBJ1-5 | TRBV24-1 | TGTGCCACCGAACCGACAGGGTTCAATCAGCCCCAGCATTTT | CATEPTGFNQPQHF
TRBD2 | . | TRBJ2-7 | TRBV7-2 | TGTGCCAGCAGCGCGGGACTAGCGGGGCAGTACTTC | CASSAGLAGQYF
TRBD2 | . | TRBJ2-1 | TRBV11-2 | TGTGCCAGCAGTTCAGACTTAGCGGGAGGGCAGGAGCAGTTCTTC | CASSSDLAGGQEQFF
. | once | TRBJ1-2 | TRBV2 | TGTGCCAGCATGAGTGGGGGCTCGTCCAACTATGGCTACACCTTC | CASMSGGSSNYGYTF
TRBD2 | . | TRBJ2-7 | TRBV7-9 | TGTGCCAGCAGCTTAGTAGGGACTAGCGGGGATGTTGAGCAGTACTTC | CASSLVGTSGDVEQYF
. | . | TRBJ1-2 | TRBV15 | TGTGCCACCACGGACGGATCTAACTATGGCTACACCTTC | CATTDGSNYGYTF
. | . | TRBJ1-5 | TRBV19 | TGTGCCAGTACATTACAGGGCACGTTGCCCCAGCATTTT | CASTLQGTLPQHF
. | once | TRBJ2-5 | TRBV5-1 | TGCGCCAGCAGCAGGGAGGGGGTAGAGACCCAGTACTTC | CASSREGVETQYF
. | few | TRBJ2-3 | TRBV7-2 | TGTGCCAGCAGCTTAGCGGGAGTGGTCACAGATACGCAGTATTTT | CASSLAGVVTDTQYF
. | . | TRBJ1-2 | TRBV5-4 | TGTGCCAGCAGTTCGGACGGGGGATTTGGCTACACCTTC | CASSSDGGFGYTF
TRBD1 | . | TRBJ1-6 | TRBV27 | TGTGCCAGCAGCAACAGGGGTCGGTCACCCCTCCACTTT | CASSNRGRSPLHF
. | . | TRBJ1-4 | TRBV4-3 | TGCGCCAGCAGCGGTCTCCTTGATGAAAAACTGTTTTTT | CASSGLLDEKLFF
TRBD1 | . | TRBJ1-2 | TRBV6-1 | TGTGCCAGCAGTGAGGGGACAGGGAGGGGGATCACTGGCTACACCTTC | CASSEGTGRGITGYTF
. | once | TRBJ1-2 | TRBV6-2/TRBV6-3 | TGTGCCAGCAGTTACGGCTATGGCTACACCTTC | CASSYGYGYTF
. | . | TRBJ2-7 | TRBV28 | TGTGCCAGCAGTAGTTTGAGGGAGCGCGAGCAGTACTTC | CASSSLREREQYF
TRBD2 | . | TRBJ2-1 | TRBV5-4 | TGTGCCAGCAGCTCTAGCGGGGCCTCCTACAATGAGCAGTTCTTC | CASSSSGASYNEQFF
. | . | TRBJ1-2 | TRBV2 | TGTGCCAGCAGTGGGACGGAGGGCTACACCTTC | CASSGTEGYTF
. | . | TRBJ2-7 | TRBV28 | TGTGCCAGCAGTCTTGGGGGAGTGATCTACGAGCAGTACTTC | CASSLGGVIYEQYF
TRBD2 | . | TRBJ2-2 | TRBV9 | TGTGCCAGCAGCCCCGGACTAGCGGACCCCCCCGGGGAGCTGTTTTTT | CASSPGLADPPGELFF
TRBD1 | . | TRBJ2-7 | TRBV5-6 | TGTGCCAGCAGCTTACAGGGGAGCTCCTACGAGCAGTACTTC | CASSLQGSSYEQYF
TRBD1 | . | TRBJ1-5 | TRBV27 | TGTGCCAGCAGAGGTGGGACAGGGGCGGGGCCCCAGCATTTT | CASRGGTGAGPQHF
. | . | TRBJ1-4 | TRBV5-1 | TGCGCCAGCAGCGAGGGTCCTTATAATGAAAAACTGTTTTTT | CASSEGPYNEKLFF
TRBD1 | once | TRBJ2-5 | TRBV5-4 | TGTGCCAGCAGCCCGGCCCCCGGGACAGGAGAAGAGACCCAGTACTTC | CASSPAPGTGEETQYF
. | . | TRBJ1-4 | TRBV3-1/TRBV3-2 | TGTGCCAGCAGCCACGGGGGCTTCGGTGAAAAACTGTTTTTT | CASSHGGFGEKLFF
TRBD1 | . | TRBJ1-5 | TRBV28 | TGTGCCAGCAGTTTCGGCAGGGGGCATAATCAGCCCCAGCATTTT | CASSFGRGHNQPQHF
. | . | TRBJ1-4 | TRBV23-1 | TGCGCCAGCAGTCAATCGACGGCTCCCCAACGGGAAAAACTGTTTTTT | CASSQSTAPQREKLFF
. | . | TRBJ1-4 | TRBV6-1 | TGTGCCAGCAGTGAAGTCGTGGTTTTTTTT | CASSEVVVFF
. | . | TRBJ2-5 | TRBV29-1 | TGCAGCGCTGGCCATCCAGAGACCCAGTACTTC | CSAGHPETQYF